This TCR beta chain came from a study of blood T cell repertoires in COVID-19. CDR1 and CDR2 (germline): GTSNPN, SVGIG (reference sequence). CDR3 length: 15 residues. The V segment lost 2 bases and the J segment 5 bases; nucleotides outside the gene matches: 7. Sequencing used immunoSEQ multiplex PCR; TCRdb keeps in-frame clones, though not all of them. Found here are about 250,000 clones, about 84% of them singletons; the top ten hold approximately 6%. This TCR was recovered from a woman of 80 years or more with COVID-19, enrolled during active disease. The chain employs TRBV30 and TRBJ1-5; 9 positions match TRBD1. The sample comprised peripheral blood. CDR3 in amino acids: CAWSYGDRVYQPQHF. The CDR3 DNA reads TGTGCCTGGAGTTATGGGGACAGGGTTTATCAGCCCCAGCATTTT.